This TCR beta chain was sequenced in a study of blood T cell repertoires in COVID-19. The method was immunoSEQ multiplex PCR; TCRdb's version includes in-frame clones alone and lacks a portion of them. The sample contains about 180,000 clones, 88% of which appear only once. This clone was seen once. Germline loops: CDR1 MNHNY, CDR2 SVGAGI (reference sequence). Trimming left V 2 bases short and J 1 base short, with 8 bases between. CDR3 size: 14 residues. Source material: peripheral blood. The TCR comes from a woman aged 30 to 39 with acute or convalescent COVID-19. The chain links TRBV6-6 to TRBJ2-5; no clear D gene. The CDR3, as DNA: TGTGCCAGCAGTTACGGCAGGCTCCAAGAGACCCAGTACTTC. It yields the protein CASSYGRLQETQYF.